The source of this T cell receptor beta chain is a study of cytomegalovirus exposure and HLA in healthy donors. General study findings and limits: A later analysis reportedly identified an Asian-associated ancestry cluster as carrying fewer N-insertions than the approximately 670-donor mean. As a later analysis showed, a missense DCLRE1C variant was linked to trimming of TCR beta V- and J-genes.

The PCR ran on 60 Vbeta and 13 Jbeta primers. Clones were read by immunoSEQ multiplex PCR, and TCRdb kept only the in-frame ones, dropping some. The sample comprises about 120,000 clones, 70% to 90% of which are singletons, and 1.5% to 2% rests with the top ten. Trimming shortened V by 5 bases and J by 0 bases, and 14 bases separated the two germline ends. Germline lookup yields CDR1 SGHTA and CDR2 FQGNSA. The length of the CDR3 is 16 residues. Regarding this clone: Its antigen is as yet unknown.

The rearrangement joins TRBV7-2 to TRBJ1-3; D is possibly TRBD1 (6 bases). Sequencing used PBMCs. The sequence was obtained from a man aged 40-55 years in good health and CMV-seronegative. The CDR3: CASSRDNALSGNTIYF. In DNA, the CDR3 is TGTGCCAGCAGCAGGGACAACGCCCTCTCTGGAAACACCATATATTTT.